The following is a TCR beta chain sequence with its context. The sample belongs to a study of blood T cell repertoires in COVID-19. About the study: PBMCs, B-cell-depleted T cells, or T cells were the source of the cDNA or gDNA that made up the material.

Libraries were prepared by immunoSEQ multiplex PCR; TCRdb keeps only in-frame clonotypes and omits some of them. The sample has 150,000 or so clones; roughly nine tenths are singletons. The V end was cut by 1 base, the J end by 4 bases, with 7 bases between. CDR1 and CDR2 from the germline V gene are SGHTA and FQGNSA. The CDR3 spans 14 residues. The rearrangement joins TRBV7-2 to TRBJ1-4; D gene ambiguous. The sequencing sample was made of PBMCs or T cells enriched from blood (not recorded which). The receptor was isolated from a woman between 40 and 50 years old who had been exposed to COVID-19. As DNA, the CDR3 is TGTGCCAGCAGCTTAGGAGCGGGTAATGAAAAACTGTTTTTT. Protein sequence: CASSLGAGNEKLFF.